This T cell receptor beta chain comes out of a study of blood T cell repertoires in COVID-19. About the research overall: Acute and convalescent COVID-19 samples came from the United States, Italy and Spain.

Per germline, CDR1 LGHDT and CDR2 YNNKEL (reference sequence). The CDR3 spans 15 residues. V lost 5 bases and J 1 base, leaving 14 bases between the germline ends. Participants came from about 24 US areas, aged about 18 to 95 years. Researchers sorted participants into cohorts using their self-reported clinical history. Authors' analysis steps: It was from reference gene primer amplification that nucleated cell counts were estimated. Measured with immunoSEQ multiplex PCR; TCRdb has only the in-frame clones, and not every one. The DNA was the basis for D and trimming; V, J and clone size are from that table. The sample includes under 500,000 clones, roughly 87% of them seen just once.

This TCR was recovered from a woman between 18 and 29 years old with acute COVID-19. Sequencing was performed on PBMCs or T cells enriched from blood (not recorded which). The chain carries TRBV3-1 (or the pseudogene TRBV3-2) and TRBJ1-1; D unclear. CDR3 sequence: CASSSRSFTNTEAFF. The CDR3 nucleotides read TGTGCCAGCAGCTCGCGCTCCTTCACGAACACTGAAGCTTTCTTT.